The TCR beta chain described here comes from a study of blood T cell repertoires in COVID-19. The overall study: The United States, Italy and Spain provided the acute and convalescent COVID-19 samples. PBMCs, B-cell-depleted T cells, or T cells provided the cDNA or gDNA that made up the material.

Germline-derived CDR1 and CDR2 are LNHDA and SQIVND (reference sequence). V was clipped by 7 bases and J by 0 bases, with 7 bases between them. CDR3 length equals 14 residues. Under the authors' procedure: Amplification from reference gene primers served as the basis for estimated nucleated cell counts. Data came from immunoSEQ multiplex PCR; TCRdb stores just in-frame clones and leaves some out. V, J and clone size reflect that table, while D and trimming were determined from the DNA. The sample holds about 30,000 clones, around 88% seen once. The clonotype was recovered from a human donor in a cohort sampled during active COVID-19. This chain joins TRBV19 and TRBJ2-6, with TRBD2 as a possible D gene (5 bases). The sequenced sample consisted of peripheral blood. The CDR3 spells CASKRSSGANVLTF. Written as DNA, the CDR3 is TGTGCCAGTAAGCGGTCCTCTGGGGCCAACGTCCTGACTTTC.